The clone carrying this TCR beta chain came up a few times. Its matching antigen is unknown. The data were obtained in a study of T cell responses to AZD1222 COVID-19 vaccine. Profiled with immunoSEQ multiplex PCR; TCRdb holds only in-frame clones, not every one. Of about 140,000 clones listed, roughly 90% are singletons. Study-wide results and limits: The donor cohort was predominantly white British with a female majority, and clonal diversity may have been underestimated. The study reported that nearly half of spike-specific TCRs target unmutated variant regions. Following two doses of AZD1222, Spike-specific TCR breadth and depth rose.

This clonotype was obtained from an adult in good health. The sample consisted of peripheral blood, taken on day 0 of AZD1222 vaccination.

CDR3 residues: CASSRQNSGSSYNEQFF. DNA for the CDR3: TGTGCCAGCAGCCGACAGAACTCAGGGAGCTCCTACAATGAGCAGTTCTTC. The genes are TRBV11-2 and TRBJ2-1; D tentatively fits TRBD1 or TRBD2 (5 bases each). V gave up 5 bases and J gave up 0 bases, with 17 bases separating them. This CDR3 comprises 17 residues. Germline lookup yields CDR1 SGHAT and CDR2 FQNNGV.